The rows below give T cell receptor beta chains drawn from one sample of a study of metastatic and nonmetastatic thyroid tumors. TCRdb re-clonotyped the PCR reads via MiXCR. The profile covers approximately 41,000 clones, with less than 35% appearing a single time and 9.9% taken by the ten largest. Sequenced input: blood. These receptors originate from a male donor with papillary thyroid cancer or a benign thyroid nodule (not recorded which). Some clones in this sample may be carry-over from other donors' samples. Each CDR3 is given with its conserved first and last residue. Fields, in order: CDR3 protein, CDR3 DNA, D gene, V gene, clone size, J gene. A D gene is named only where the DNA matches it firmly. Clone size is given for some rows only: seen once, a few or many times, or a class if the clone is expanded.

CASSDGTSGGADTQYF	TGTGCCAGCAGTGATGGGACTAGCGGGGGGGCTGATACGCAGTATTTT	TRBD2	TRBV6-1	many	TRBJ2-3
CASSVIGQGEKNTEAFF	TGTGCCAGCAGCGTAATTGGACAGGGCGAAAAGAACACTGAAGCTTTCTTT	TRBD1	TRBV9	-	TRBJ1-1
CSARRLAHEQFF	TGCAGTGCTAGAAGACTAGCCCATGAGCAGTTCTTC	TRBD2	TRBV20-1	many	TRBJ2-1
CASSSGEGRGFNEQFF	TGTGCCAGCAGTTCAGGGGAGGGGCGTGGGTTCAATGAGCAGTTCTTC	-	TRBV28	-	TRBJ2-1
CASSQETGEAFF	TGCGCCAGCAGCCAAGAAACCGGTGAAGCTTTCTTT	-	TRBV4-3	-	TRBJ1-1
CASSFGGPQSPQHF	TGTGCCAGCAGTTTCGGAGGGCCCCAATCGCCCCAGCATTTT	-	TRBV28	few	TRBJ1-5
CASSLGITNEKLFF	TGCGCCAGCAGCTTGGGAATAACTAATGAAAAACTGTTTTTT	-	TRBV5-1	-	TRBJ1-4
CASSFNPHEQFF	TGTGCCAGCAGTTTCAATCCGCATGAGCAGTTCTTC	-	TRBV27	few	TRBJ2-1
CASSLGNRLNEQFF	TGTGCCAGCAGCTTAGGGAACCGGCTCAATGAGCAGTTCTTC	-	TRBV7-2	-	TRBJ2-1
CASSFGTVSGNTIYF	TGTGCCAGCAGCTTCGGGACAGTCTCTGGAAACACCATATATTTT	TRBD1	TRBV7-2	-	TRBJ1-3
CASSLALGQGSSYEQYF	TGTGCCAGCAGCTTAGCGTTGGGACAGGGAAGCTCCTACGAGCAGTACTTC	TRBD1	TRBV7-8	many	TRBJ2-7
CASSPRQGLGNTIYF	TGTGCCAGCAGCCCGCGACAGGGGTTAGGAAACACCATATATTTT	TRBD1	TRBV13	many	TRBJ1-3
CASSYRGGSEAFF	TGTGCCAGCAGCTACAGGGGTGGGTCTGAAGCGTTCTTT	TRBD1	TRBV7-2	-	TRBJ1-1
CSASQSDRSSNQPQHF	TGCAGTGCTAGCCAATCCGACAGGTCTAGCAATCAGCCCCAGCATTTT	-	TRBV20-1	medium-sized	TRBJ1-5
CASSTIGGAGYTF	TGTGCCAGTAGTACAATCGGGGGTGCTGGCTACACCTTC	-	TRBV19	few	TRBJ1-2
CATRFSASTDTQYF	TGTGCCACTAGATTTAGCGCTAGCACAGATACGCAGTATTTT	-	TRBV19	few	TRBJ2-3
CASGQAYEQYF	TGTGCCAGCGGGCAAGCGTACGAGCAGTACTTC	-	TRBV2	few	TRBJ2-7
CASSLGIGGTGLDEQFF	TGTGCCAGCAGCTTAGGCATTGGCGGGACAGGGTTAGATGAGCAGTTCTTC	TRBD1	TRBV7-6	-	TRBJ2-1
CASSLLDSAYEQYF	TGTGCCAGCAGCTTATTGGACTCAGCCTACGAGCAGTACTTC	-	TRBV11-2	-	TRBJ2-7
CASSDSIVEQGVVNEQFF	TGTGCCAGCAGTGACTCGATTGTAGAGCAGGGGGTGGTCAATGAGCAGTTCTTC	TRBD1	TRBV6-4	-	TRBJ2-1
CASSLKAGVGTQYF	TGTGCCAGCAGTTTAAAGGCCGGCGTTGGAACCCAGTACTTC	-	TRBV28	many	TRBJ2-5
CASILQGYTDTQYF	TGCGCCAGCATCTTACAGGGTTACACAGATACGCAATATTTT	-	TRBV5-1	-	TRBJ2-3
CASNSNEVTEAFF	TGTGCCAGCAATTCGAACGAGGTCACTGAAGCTTTCTTT	-	TRBV28	-	TRBJ1-1
CAISRGGSTGELFF	TGTGCCATCAGCCGTGGGGGGAGTACGGGGGAGCTGTTTTTT	-	TRBV6-1	few	TRBJ2-2
CSASSRVAGADEQFF	TGCAGTGCCTCCTCTCGGGTAGCGGGAGCAGATGAGCAGTTCTTC	TRBD2	TRBV20-1	many	TRBJ2-1
CSARTAVSYEQYF	TGCAGTGCTAGGACAGCGGTCTCCTACGAGCAGTACTTC	-	TRBV20-1	-	TRBJ2-7
CASMTSEMSHEQYF	TGTGCCAGCATGACTAGCGAGATGTCCCACGAGCAGTACTTC	TRBD2	TRBV28	medium-sized	TRBJ2-7
CIARPPPCIRPDF	TGCATTGCTAGACCCCCGCCGTGCATAAGACCGGATTTT	-	TRBV20-1	-	TRBJ1-5
CASSRQGSGANVLTF	TGTGCCAGCAGCCGCCAGGGGTCTGGGGCCAACGTCCTGACTTTC	-	TRBV7-3	once	TRBJ2-6